This T cell receptor (beta chain) was identified in a study of blood T cell repertoires in COVID-19. Study overall: Sample material is recorded as cDNA or gDNA derived from T cells, B-cell-depleted T cells, or PBMCs.

The authors' processing: How many nucleated cells were present was estimated from reference gene primer amplification. Using immunoSEQ multiplex PCR, the repertoire was profiled, and TCRdb retains in-frame clones only, with some absent. V and J calls and clone size are as listed in that table; D and trimming were resolved from the DNA. The sample includes approximately 300,000 clones, roughly nine tenths of them seen just once. The specimen was PBMCs or T cells enriched from blood (not recorded which). The sequence derives from a woman in her 30s who had recovered from COVID-19.

For the CDR3, the DNA is TGTGCCAGCACCACGAGCGGGGCCGGCTACACCTTC. It specifies CASTTSGAGYTF. This chain uses TRBV9 with TRBJ1-2, with D possibly TRBD1 on 5 matching bases. Germline lookup yields CDR1 SGDLS and CDR2 YYNGEE. This CDR3 is 12 amino acids long. The V gene lost 6 bases and the J gene lost 8 bases, with 14 bases spanning the gap.